This T cell receptor beta chain was captured in a study of blood T cell repertoires in COVID-19. At the level of the study: Italy, Spain and the United States were the sources of the convalescent and acute COVID-19 samples. T cells, B-cell-depleted T cells, or PBMCs supplied cDNA or gDNA.

Per the original data handling: Reference gene primer amplification gave estimated nucleated cell counts. TCRdb keeps only in-frame clones here, not all; method: immunoSEQ multiplex PCR. That table furnishes V, J and clone size, whereas the DNA furnished D and trimming. The sample carries fewer than 350,000 clones, 87% recorded once. The CDR3 length is 15 residues. Germline values: CDR1 MNHEY, CDR2 SVGAGI. V was trimmed by 7 bases and J by 2 bases, leaving 15 bases between them. The sample was PBMCs or T cells enriched from blood (not recorded which). This clonotype was obtained from a middle-aged woman who had recovered from COVID-19. The rearrangement links TRBV6-5 to TRBJ1-3; perhaps TRBD1 as D (6 bases). The CDR3 reads CASILTPGAGNTIYF. For the CDR3, the DNA is TGTGCCAGCATTCTAACACCAGGGGCTGGAAACACCATATATTTT.